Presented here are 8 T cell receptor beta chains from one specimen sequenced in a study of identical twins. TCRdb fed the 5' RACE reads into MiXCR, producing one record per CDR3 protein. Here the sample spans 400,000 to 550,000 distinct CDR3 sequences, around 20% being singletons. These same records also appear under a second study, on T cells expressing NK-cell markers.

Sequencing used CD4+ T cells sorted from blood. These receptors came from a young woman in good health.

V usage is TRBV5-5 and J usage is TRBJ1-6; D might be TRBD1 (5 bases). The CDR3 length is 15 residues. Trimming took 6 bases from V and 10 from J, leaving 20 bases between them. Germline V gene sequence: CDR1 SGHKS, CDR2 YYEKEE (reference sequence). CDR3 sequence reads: CASTPSPGPHSPLHF. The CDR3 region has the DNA TGTGCCAGCACCCCTTCGCCGGGACCCCACTCACCCCTCCACTTT. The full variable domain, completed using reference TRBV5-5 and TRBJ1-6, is DAGVTQSPTHLIKTRGQQVTLRCSPISGHKSVSWYQQVLGQGPQFIFQYYEKEERGRGNFPDRFSARQFPNYSSELNVNALLLGDSALYLCASTPSPGPHSPLHFGNGTRLTVT.

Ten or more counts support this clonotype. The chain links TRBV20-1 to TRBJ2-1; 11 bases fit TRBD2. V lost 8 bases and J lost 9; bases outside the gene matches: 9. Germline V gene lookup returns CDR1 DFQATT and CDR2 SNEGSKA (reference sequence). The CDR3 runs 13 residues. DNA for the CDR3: TGCAGTACCTTACTAGCGGGAGAGGTTGAGCAGTTCTTC. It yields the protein CSTLLAGEVEQFF.

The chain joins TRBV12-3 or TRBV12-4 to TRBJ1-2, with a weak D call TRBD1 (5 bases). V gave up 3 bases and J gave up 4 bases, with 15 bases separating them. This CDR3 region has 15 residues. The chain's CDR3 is CASSFSGQGIYGYTF. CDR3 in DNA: TGTGCCAGCAGTTTCAGCGGGCAGGGTATCTATGGCTACACCTTC.

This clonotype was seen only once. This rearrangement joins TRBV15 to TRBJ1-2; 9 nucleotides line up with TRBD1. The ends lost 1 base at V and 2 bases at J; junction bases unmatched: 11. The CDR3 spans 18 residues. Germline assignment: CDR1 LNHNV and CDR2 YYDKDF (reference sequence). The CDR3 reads CATSRVGAGQGRNYGYTF. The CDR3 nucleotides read TGTGCCACCAGCAGAGTAGGGGCTGGACAGGGGAGAAACTATGGCTACACCTTC.

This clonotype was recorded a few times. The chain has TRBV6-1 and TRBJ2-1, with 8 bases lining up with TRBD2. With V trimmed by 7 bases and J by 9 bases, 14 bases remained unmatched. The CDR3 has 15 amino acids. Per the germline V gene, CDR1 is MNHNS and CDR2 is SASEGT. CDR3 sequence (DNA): TGTGCCAGCACCGCCCCGGGAGCGGGAGTACTTGAGCAGTTCTTC. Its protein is CASTAPGAGVLEQFF.

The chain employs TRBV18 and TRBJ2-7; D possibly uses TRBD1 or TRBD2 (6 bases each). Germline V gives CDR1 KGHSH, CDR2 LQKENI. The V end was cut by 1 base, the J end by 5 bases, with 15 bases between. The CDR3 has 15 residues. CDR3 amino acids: CASSPRRDGGNEQYF. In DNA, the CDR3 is TGTGCCAGCTCACCACGCCGGGACGGGGGCAACGAGCAGTACTTC.

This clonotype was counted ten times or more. The CDR3 sequence: CASSSRAGSTDTQYF. The CDR3 bases are TGCGCCAGCAGCTCCCGGGCAGGAAGCACAGATACGCAGTATTTT. The rearrangement links TRBV5-1 to TRBJ2-3; D is uncertain. CDR1 is SGHRS, CDR2 YFSETQ, per germline. V shed 3 bases and J shed 0 bases, with 11 bases lying between them. The CDR3 is 15 amino acids.

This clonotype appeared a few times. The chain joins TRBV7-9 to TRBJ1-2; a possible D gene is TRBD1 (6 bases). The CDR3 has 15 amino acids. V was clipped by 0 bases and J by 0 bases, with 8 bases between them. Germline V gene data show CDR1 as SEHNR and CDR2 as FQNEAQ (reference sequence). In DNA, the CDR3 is TGTGCCAGCAGCTTAGCCAGGGGCTCTAACTATGGCTACACCTTC. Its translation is CASSLARGSNYGYTF.